A single sample gave rise to the 9 T cell receptor beta chains below, sequenced in a study of T cells after yellow fever vaccination. TCRdb recomputed calls from the 5' RACE reads with MiXCR, one row per CDR3 protein. The table includes a few hundred thousand distinct CDR3 sequences, around 7% detected once. This material consisted of PBMCs, taken around 45 days after the first yellow fever vaccination. The receptors here all came from a man between 18 and 29 years old who received the YFV17D yellow fever vaccine.

In the case of this clonotype: This may be a read error, as it is one base from a much larger clone. V is TRBV20-1 and J is TRBJ2-3; TRBD1 aligns across 9 bases. Per germline, CDR1 DFQATT and CDR2 SNEGSKA (reference sequence). This CDR3 region has 15 residues. The CDR3: CSAPRTGARRDMQYF. The CDR3 coding sequence is TGCAGTGCTCCCAGGACAGGGGCGCGTAGGGATATGCAGTATTTT.

In this sample, this clonotype turned up a few times. This chain uses TRBV5-4 with TRBJ2-3, with D maybe TRBD1 (5 bases). This CDR3 spans 16 amino acids. Germline V gene lookup returns CDR1 SGHNT and CDR2 YYREEE (reference sequence). Trimming pared 0 bases from V and 1 base from J, leaving 12 bases between. This chain's CDR3 is CASSLDQTVGTDTQYF. CDR3 nucleotide sequence: TGTGCCAGCAGCTTGGATCAGACAGTCGGCACAGATACGCAGTATTTT.

This clonotype was detected many times. The genes are TRBV5-1 and TRBJ1-4, with D possibly TRBD1 on 5 matching bases. This CDR3 is built from 16 residues. In germline, CDR1 is SGHRS, CDR2 YFSETQ. Trimming took off 4 bases at V and 5 bases at J, with 18 bases between the two ends. CDR3 nucleotides: TGCGCCAGCAGCCCCTACAAAGGGACGGGGAATGAAAAACTGTTTTTT. The encoded protein is CASSPYKGTGNEKLFF.

This clonotype was seen a handful of times. The chain couples TRBV6-5 to TRBJ2-7; TRBD1 matches 7 bases. Germline CDR1 MNHEY, CDR2 SVGAGI. The length of the CDR3 is 15 residues. With V trimmed by 0 bases and J by 5 bases, 7 bases remained unmatched. CDR3 nucleotides: TGTGCCAGCAGTTACTCGAGAGGGGGCAGGGACGAGCAGTACGTC. The encoded protein is CASSYSRGGRDEQYV.

The chain has TRBV7-2 and TRBJ2-7, with a weak D call TRBD1 (6 bases). Trimming left V 5 bases short and J 2 bases short, with 16 bases between. Germline-derived CDR1 and CDR2 are SGHTA and FQGNSA. The CDR3 extends over 15 amino acids. For the CDR3, the DNA is TGTGCCAGCAGCACCCGCCCTGGGGGCCCCTACGAGCAGTACGTC. The encoded protein is CASSTRPGGPYEQYV.

The genes are TRBV6-5 and TRBJ2-5; D is possibly TRBD2 (7 bases). The CDR3 sequence is 17 residues long. Trimming took off 0 bases at V and 1 base at J, with 15 bases between the two ends. Germline V gene lookup returns CDR1 MNHEY and CDR2 SVGAGI. CDR3 residues: CASSYSIGGAAQETQYF. Written as DNA, the CDR3 is TGTGCCAGCAGTTACTCTATAGGGGGGGCGGCCCAAGAGACCCAGTACTTC.

This clonotype was seen only a few times. The chain has TRBV7-2 and TRBJ2-2, with 11 bases aligning to TRBD1. Unmatched junction bases numbered 2, after V lost 3 bases and J lost 5 bases. There are 15 residues in the CDR3. CDR1 SGHTA and CDR2 FQGNSA come from the germline V gene. This chain's CDR3 is CASSFGQGATGELFF. The CDR3 bases are TGTGCCAGCAGCTTTGGACAGGGGGCTACCGGGGAGCTGTTTTTT.

This clonotype was detected ten times or more. The CDR3 loop reads CASSLGGADEKLFF. CDR3 in DNA: TGTGCCAGCAGCTTAGGGGGGGCCGATGAAAAACTGTTTTTT. The rearrangement joins TRBV7-2 to TRBJ1-4; perhaps TRBD1 as D (6 bases). The CDR3 totals 14 residues. Germline V gives CDR1 SGHTA, CDR2 FQGNSA. V was trimmed by 1 base and J by 6 bases, leaving 9 bases between them.

This chain joins TRBV7-3 and TRBJ1-4; D gene ambiguous. The ends were cut back, 6 bases at V and 0 bases at J, with 11 bases in the middle. The germline V gene encodes CDR1 SGHTA and CDR2 FQGTGA. CDR3 size: 15 residues. In DNA, the CDR3 is TGTGCCAGCAGTAGGAGCGGAACAACTAATGAAAAACTGTTTTTT. Residues: CASSRSGTTNEKLFF.